This T cell receptor beta chain was obtained from a study of blood T cell repertoires in COVID-19. Study details: PBMCs, B-cell-depleted T cells, or T cells provided the cDNA or gDNA that made up the material.

From germline, CDR1 is LGHNA and CDR2 YNFKEQ. J lost 4 bases, V lost 4 bases, and 6 bases had no gene match. CDR3 length: 14 residues. Methods used by the authors: For nucleated cells, counts were estimated from reference gene primer amplification. Here immunoSEQ multiplex PCR was the method, and the copy in TCRdb shows in-frame clones only, minus some. The D gene and trimming were derived from the DNA, and the V and J assignments and clone size from that table. The repertoire includes approximately 230,000 clones, 85% to 90% of them detected once, and approximately 1.6% sits in the top ten. Cohort 3 recovery required two negative PCRs, clearance, or symptom resolution.

Material: PBMCs or T cells enriched from blood (not recorded which). This chain links TRBV4-2 with TRBJ2-7; 8 bases line up with TRBD2. The receptor comes from a man in his forties or fifties who had recovered from COVID-19. This chain's CDR3 is CASSPLAGRYEQYF. The CDR3 DNA follows: TGTGCCAGCAGCCCGTTAGCGGGACGATACGAGCAGTACTTC.